This TCR beta chain was captured by sequencing in a study of beta chain features in type 1 diabetes. This clone was seen more than once but under ten times. One junction end does not reproduce the germline sequence, and a read error may be involved. The CDR3 loop spans 10 amino acids. Germline V lookup: CDR1 DFQATT, CDR2 SNEGSKA (reference sequence). Sequenced material consisted of expressed TCRB transcripts (all of the isolated RNA was reverse transcribed). Profiled with immunoSEQ multiplex PCR; TCRdb holds only in-frame clones, not every one. The table includes 680,000 or so clones, 15% to 19% detected once.

The receptor was isolated from a man younger than 35 in good health. V is TRBV20-1 and J is TRBJ1-4, with D hard to call. The sample taken for sequencing was naive CD4+ T cells from blood. CDR3 nucleotides: TGCAGTGCTCCGACACTAGAGGCAGTTTTT. Translated: CSAPTLEAVF.